Listed below are T cell receptor beta chains from one sample, sequenced in a study of blood T cell repertoires in COVID-19. Libraries were prepared by immunoSEQ multiplex PCR; TCRdb keeps only in-frame clonotypes and omits some of them. The sample includes roughly 120,000 clones, approximately 80% seen only once; the top ten take about 4%. The sequencing sample was made of peripheral blood. The source of these receptors is a woman aged 80 or older with acute or convalescent COVID-19. Each CDR3 is given with its conserved first and last residue. The D gene is left open where the match is weak. Expanded clones get a size class; other rows say once, few or many, or leave the size out.

abundance	len	d_gene	v_gene	j_gene	CDR3aa	CDR3nt
NA	15	TRBD1	TRBV19	TRBJ1-5	CASRLQGISNQPQHF	TGTGCCAGTAGATTACAGGGGATTAGCAATCAGCCCCAGCATTTT
NA	14	TRBD1	TRBV5-6	TRBJ2-5	CASSWTGPQETQYF	TGTGCCAGCAGCTGGACAGGGCCCCAAGAGACCCAGTACTTC
NA	12	NA	TRBV18	TRBJ2-5	CASSEARETQYF	TGTGCCAGCTCAGAGGCGCGGGAGACCCAGTACTTC
NA	15	NA	TRBV21-1	TRBJ2-5	CASSKGGGGRETQYF	TGTGCCAGCAGCAAAGGAGGAGGGGGCCGGGAGACCCAGTACTTC
NA	13	NA	TRBV19	TRBJ2-5	CASSMVGLETQYF	TGTGCCAGTAGCATGGTGGGGCTGGAGACCCAGTACTTC
NA	12	NA	TRBV30	TRBJ1-2	CALEQSAYGYTF	TGTGCCCTAGAGCAGAGCGCCTATGGCTACACCTTC
NA	16	TRBD1	TRBV13	TRBJ1-4	CASSLGTGTGNEKLFF	TGTGCCAGCAGCTTAGGAACCGGGACAGGGAACGAAAAACTGTTTTTT
many	15	TRBD2	TRBV7-2	TRBJ2-7	CASSLGGRTFGEQYF	TGTGCCAGCAGCTTGGGCGGGAGGACGTTCGGCGAGCAGTACTTC
NA	14	NA	TRBV30	TRBJ1-5	CAWGHGFPDQPQHF	TGTGCCTGGGGGCACGGGTTTCCCGATCAGCCCCAGCATTTT
once	15	NA	TRBV5-1	TRBJ1-2	CASSPQGRANYGYTF	TGCGCCAGCAGCCCCCAGGGTCGAGCTAACTATGGCTACACCTTC
NA	15	TRBD1	TRBV30	TRBJ1-6	CAWREGQGLDSPLHF	TGTGCCTGGAGGGAGGGACAGGGGCTGGATTCACCCCTCCACTTT
few	14	NA	TRBV11-2	TRBJ1-2	CASSLISPEYGYTF	TGTGCCAGCAGCTTAATTTCACCCGAGTATGGCTACACCTTC
NA	15	TRBD2	TRBV5-1	TRBJ2-1	CASRVAGSSYNEQFF	TGCGCCAGCAGGGTAGCGGGCAGCTCCTACAATGAGCAGTTCTTC
NA	15	NA	TRBV18	TRBJ1-2	CASSTRSSANYGYTF	TGTGCCAGCTCAACAAGAAGTAGCGCTAACTATGGCTACACCTTC
NA	14	NA	TRBV7-2	TRBJ1-2	CASSFYGENYGYTF	TGTGCCAGCAGCTTTTATGGGGAGAACTATGGCTACACCTTC
NA	16	NA	TRBV5-1	TRBJ1-2	CASSREAANSNYGYTF	TGCGCCAGCAGTAGGGAGGCCGCAAATTCAAACTATGGCTACACCTTC